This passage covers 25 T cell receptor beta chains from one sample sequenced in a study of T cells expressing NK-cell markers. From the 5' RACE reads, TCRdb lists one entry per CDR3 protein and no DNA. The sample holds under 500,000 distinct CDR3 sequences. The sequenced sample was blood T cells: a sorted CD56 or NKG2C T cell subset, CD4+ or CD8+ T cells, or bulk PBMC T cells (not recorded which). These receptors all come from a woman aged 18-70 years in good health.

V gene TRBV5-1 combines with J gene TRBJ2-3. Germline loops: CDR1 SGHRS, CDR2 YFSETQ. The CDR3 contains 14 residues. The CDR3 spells CASSLASRPDTQYF.

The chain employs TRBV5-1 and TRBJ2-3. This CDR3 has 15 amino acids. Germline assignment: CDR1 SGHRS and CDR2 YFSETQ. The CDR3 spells CASSLMPVWRDTQYF.

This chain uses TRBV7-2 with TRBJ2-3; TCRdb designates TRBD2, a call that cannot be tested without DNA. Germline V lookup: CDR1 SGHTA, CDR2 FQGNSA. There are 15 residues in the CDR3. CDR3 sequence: CASSPKAGRRDTQYF.

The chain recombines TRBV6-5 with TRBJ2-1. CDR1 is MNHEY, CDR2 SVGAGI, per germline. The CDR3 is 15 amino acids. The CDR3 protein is CASSYPHGDYNEQFF.

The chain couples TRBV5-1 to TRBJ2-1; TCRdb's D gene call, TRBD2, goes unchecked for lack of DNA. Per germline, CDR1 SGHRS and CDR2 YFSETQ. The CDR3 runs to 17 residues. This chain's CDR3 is CASSLGPTSGSSGEQFF.

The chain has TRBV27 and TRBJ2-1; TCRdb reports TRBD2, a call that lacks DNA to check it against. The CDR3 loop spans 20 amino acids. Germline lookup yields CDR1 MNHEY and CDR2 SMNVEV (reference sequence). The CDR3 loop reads CASSWTPGRLRTPSYNEQFF.

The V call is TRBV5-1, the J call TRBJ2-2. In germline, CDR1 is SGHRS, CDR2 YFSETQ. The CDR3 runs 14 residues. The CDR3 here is CASSLSTNTGELFF.

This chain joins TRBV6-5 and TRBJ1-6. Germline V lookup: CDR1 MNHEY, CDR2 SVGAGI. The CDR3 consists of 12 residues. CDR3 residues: CASSYGFSPLHF.

CDR3 residues: CASSRLAPGNEQFF. The gene calls are TRBV12-3 or TRBV12-4 and TRBJ2-1; lacking DNA, the TRBD2 call made by TCRdb goes unchecked. This CDR3 comprises 14 residues.

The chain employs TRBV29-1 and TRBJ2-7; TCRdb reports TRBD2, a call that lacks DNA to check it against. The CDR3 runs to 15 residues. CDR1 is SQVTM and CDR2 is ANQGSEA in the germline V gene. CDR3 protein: CSVVHGGRSPYEQYF.

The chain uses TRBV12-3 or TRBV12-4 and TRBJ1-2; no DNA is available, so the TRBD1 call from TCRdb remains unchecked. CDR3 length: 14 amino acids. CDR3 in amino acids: CASSAYRAEGGYTF.

This CDR3 is CSARNPGQGRSYGYTF. The chain carries TRBV20-1 and TRBJ1-2; the D gene TCRdb calls, TRBD1, cannot be checked with no DNA. This CDR3 has 16 residues. CDR1 is DFQATT and CDR2 is SNEGSKA in the germline V gene (reference sequence).

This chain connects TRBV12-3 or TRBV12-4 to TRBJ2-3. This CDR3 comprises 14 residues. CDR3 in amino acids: CASSFMLQPDTQYF.

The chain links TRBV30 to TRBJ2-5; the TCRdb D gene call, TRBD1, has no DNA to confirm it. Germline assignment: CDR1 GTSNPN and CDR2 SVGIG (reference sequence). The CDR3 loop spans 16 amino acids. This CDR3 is CAWSVRGGRWIETQYF.

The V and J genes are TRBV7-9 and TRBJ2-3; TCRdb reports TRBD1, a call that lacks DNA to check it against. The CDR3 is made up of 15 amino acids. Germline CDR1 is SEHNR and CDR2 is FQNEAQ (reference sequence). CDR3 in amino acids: CASSRGQVGADTQYF.

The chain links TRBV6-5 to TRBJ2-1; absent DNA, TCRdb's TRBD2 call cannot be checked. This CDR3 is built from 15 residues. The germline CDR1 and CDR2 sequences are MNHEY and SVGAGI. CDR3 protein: CASSSGQRDGNEQFF.

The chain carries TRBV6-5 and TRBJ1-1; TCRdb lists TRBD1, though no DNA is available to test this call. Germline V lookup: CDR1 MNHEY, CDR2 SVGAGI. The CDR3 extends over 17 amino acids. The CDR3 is CASSYPTRERLYTEAFF.

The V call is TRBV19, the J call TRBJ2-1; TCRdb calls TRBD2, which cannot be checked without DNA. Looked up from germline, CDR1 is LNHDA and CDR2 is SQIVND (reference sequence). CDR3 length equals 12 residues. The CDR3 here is CATKAGYNEQFF.

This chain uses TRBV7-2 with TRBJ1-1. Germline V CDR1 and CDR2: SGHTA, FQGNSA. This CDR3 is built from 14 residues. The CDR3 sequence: CASSLKAGRTEAFF.

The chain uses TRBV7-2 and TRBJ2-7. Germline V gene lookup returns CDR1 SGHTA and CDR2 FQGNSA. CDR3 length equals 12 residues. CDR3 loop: CASSLTPYEQYF.

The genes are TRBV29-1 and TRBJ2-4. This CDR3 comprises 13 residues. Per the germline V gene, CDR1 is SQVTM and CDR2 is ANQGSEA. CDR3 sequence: CSVEAFIGGIQYF.

CDR3 residues: CATSRDGTFTEAFF. J is TRBJ1-1 and V is TRBV15; TCRdb picks TRBD1, but there is no DNA to check that call. The CDR3 sequence is 14 residues long. In germline, CDR1 is LNHNV, CDR2 YYDKDF (reference sequence).

The CDR3 loop is CSASLTTGGAAGELFF. The J gene is TRBJ2-2, the V gene TRBV20-1; TCRdb picks TRBD1, but there is no DNA to check that call. The CDR3 is made up of 16 amino acids. Germline loops: CDR1 DFQATT, CDR2 SNEGSKA (reference sequence).

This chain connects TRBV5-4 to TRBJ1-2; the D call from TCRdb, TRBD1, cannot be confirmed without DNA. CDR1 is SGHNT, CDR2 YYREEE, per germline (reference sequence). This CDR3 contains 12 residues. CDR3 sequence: CASSDRDYGYTF.

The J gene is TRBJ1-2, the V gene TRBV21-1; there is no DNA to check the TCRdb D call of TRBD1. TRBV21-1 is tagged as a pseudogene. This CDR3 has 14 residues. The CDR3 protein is CASSKEARGPGYTF.